This T cell receptor (beta chain) was documented in a study of a mutant IDH1 vaccine in newly diagnosed glioma. Study-wide results and limits: Induction of immune responses by the vaccine occurred in approximately 93% of patients. Pseudoprogression appeared unlinked to shifts in leading peripheral T cell clonotypes.

V was clipped by 3 bases and J by 5 bases; unmatched bases: 8. From germline, CDR1 is SGHRS and CDR2 YFSETQ. The CDR3 has 17 amino acids. Described time point: week 11, during vaccination. Every vaccine dose comprised 300 ug of mutant IDH1 20-mer peptide plus topical imiquimod. Donor tumors were new WHO grade 3 or 4 IDH1-mutant, ATRX-lost astrocytomas. Profiled with immunoSEQ multiplex PCR; TCRdb holds only in-frame clones, not every one. The data hold 95,000 to 120,000 clones, with approximately 87% observed a single time. To note about this clone: Its specificity is not known.

This chain uses TRBV5-1 with TRBJ2-5; TRBD2 matches at 15 bases. The sequencing used PBMCs, collected from a glioma patient whose treatment included an IDH1 peptide vaccine. This clonotype was sampled from a woman between 50 and 59 years old with glioma. CDR3 nucleotides: TGCGCCAGCAGCTCCCCGGGACTAGCGGGAGGCGGTGAGACCCAGTACTTC. Its protein is CASSSPGLAGGGETQYF.